This TCR beta chain was recovered during a study of blood T cell repertoires in COVID-19 (dated by TCRdb to about 2020). About the investigation overall: Samples covering the acute and convalescent phases of COVID-19 were provided by collaborators in the United States, Italy and Spain. HLA class I and class II types, where available, came from metadata supplied by the sample provider rather than from assay-based typing. The dataset comprised deeply sampled blood TCRbeta repertoires from subjects exposed to, actively infected with, or recovered from COVID-19. A freely available public database, intended as a resource for researchers studying the immune response to SARS-CoV-2, is where the repertoires were released. The samples were drawn from the first 160 participants of the ongoing ImmuneRACE study and from about 1,200 subjects provided by 6 global collaborators. The material from the prospective study consisted of cDNA or gDNA derived from T cells, B-cell-depleted T cells, or PBMCs. A de-identified subject ID, COVID-19 status, age in years and sex were almost always included in the sample metadata. On the study overall, not on this receptor specifically: The quantity of clinical and demographic metadata differed by source and by participant and was supplied without curation.

Whole blood was collected in K2EDTA tubes by collaborating institutions according to the institutions' own protocols. For TCRbeta analysis, collaborator samples were shipped as frozen whole blood, as isolated PBMCs, or as DNA extracted from either sample type. V lost 3 bases and J lost 5 bases, and the count of bases not matched to a germline gene is 6. The cysteine opens and the phenylalanine closes a CDR3 of 15 amino acids. The entry retains the CDR3 DNA only, 45 bases that are in frame from base 1. CDR1 KGHDR and CDR2 SFDVKD are derived from the germline V gene. Remarks on this clone: The clone's antigen remains unknown. Within one base of it there is no much larger clone, and no base qualities were kept.

The immunoSEQ Assay, a bias-controlled multiplex PCR, was used to amplify TCRbeta CDR3 regions from genomic DNA. Regarding the original processing steps: The number of nucleated cells in each sample was estimated from the amplification of reference gene primers within the assay. Sequence reads were collapsed and filtered to measure the absolute abundance of every unique TCRbeta CDR3 rearrangement. For each sample, productive Simpson clonality was calculated by taking the square root of Simpson's diversity index across productive rearrangements. Sourced from immuneACCESS, this table was stored by TCRdb with only in-frame sequences that have V and J called. A share of the clones is absent; for the studies checked, an unresolved V gene accounts for under half, and the remainder has no known explanation. Clone size and the V and J calls come from that table; the DNA yielded D and trimming. The sample table contains around 180,000 clones; only one count was recorded for 88% of them. The ten largest clones take up roughly 25% of the sample.

This TCR derives from a man in his sixties with acute or convalescent COVID-19. Rearrangement joined TRBV24-1 to TRBJ2-5; the junction holds 9 bases that match TRBD1. The sequencing input was peripheral blood. The bases read TGTGCCACCAGTGATCCAACAGGGGGCGAGGAGACCCAGTACTTC. Its product reads: CATSDPTGGEETQYF.